The TCR beta chain described here comes from a study of blood T cell repertoires in COVID-19. Study-wide background: From the United States, Italy and Spain came samples of acute and convalescent COVID-19. PBMCs, B-cell-depleted T cells, or T cells were the source of the cDNA or gDNA that made up the material.

Original data processing: Reference gene primer amplification in the assay estimated nucleated cell counts. The protocol was immunoSEQ multiplex PCR, while the TCRdb copy is restricted to in-frame clones and leaves out a portion. The D gene and trimming were derived from the DNA, and the V and J assignments and clone size from that table. The table shows a few hundred thousand clones, with 83% occurring only once. CDR1 and CDR2 from the germline V gene are MNHEY and SVGAGI. The germline V and J ends were trimmed by 5 bases and 5 bases, with 13 bases remaining between them. The CDR3 length is 15 residues.

This receptor was taken from a woman in her forties or fifties with acute or convalescent COVID-19. The chain uses TRBV6-5 and TRBJ1-6; D may be TRBD1 (5 bases). The specimen sequenced was peripheral blood. CDR3 sequence: CASSHVRGDNSPLHF. Here the CDR3 DNA reads TGTGCCAGCAGTCACGTTAGGGGCGATAATTCACCCCTCCACTTT.